This passage covers 26 T cell receptor beta chains from one sample sequenced in a study of blood T cell repertoires in COVID-19. The table came from immunoSEQ multiplex PCR; TCRdb's copy has only in-frame clones and leaves some out. Of roughly 50,000 clones detected, more than 75% appear once; the ten largest clones hold around 2.6%. Sequenced input: peripheral blood. These receptors were collected from an elderly woman with COVID-19, enrolled during active disease.

The V gene is TRBV2, the J gene TRBJ2-7; perhaps TRBD1 as D (6 bases). V was shortened by 6 bases and J by 2 bases, with 11 bases between the two germline ends. The germline V gene has CDR1 SNHLY and CDR2 FYNNEI. The CDR3 contains 13 residues. The CDR3 nucleotides are TGTGCCAGCAGGACAGGAAGGACCTACGAGCAGTACTTC. This codes for CASRTGRTYEQYF.

This chain uses TRBV10-3 with TRBJ2-1, with D possibly being TRBD1 (7 bases). The germline V and J ends were trimmed by 9 bases and 4 bases, with 13 bases remaining between them. There are 13 residues in the CDR3. Germline V CDR1 and CDR2: ENHRY, SYGVKD. CDR3 residues: CAIGGGGYNEQFF. DNA of the CDR3: TGTGCCATAGGAGGGGGCGGATACAATGAGCAGTTCTTC.

V gene TRBV29-1 combines with J gene TRBJ1-1; TRBD1 matches 7 bases. CDR3 length: 13 residues. V lost 6 bases to trimming and J lost 6 bases; unmatched junction nucleotides: 10. The germline CDR1 and CDR2 sequences are SQVTM and ANQGSEA. The CDR3 region has the DNA TGCAGCGTCTCTAGGGGGCGCCGGGCTGAAGCTTTCTTT. Translated: CSVSRGRRAEAFF.

This chain joins TRBV7-9 and TRBJ1-5; 7 positions match TRBD1. Germline lookup yields CDR1 SEHNR and CDR2 FQNEAQ (reference sequence). V lost 5 bases and J lost 5; bases outside the gene matches: 12. CDR3 length: 16 amino acids. CDR3 in DNA: TGTGCCAGCAGCCAAAGGGACAGTAACCACGATCAGCCCCAGCATTTT. Residues: CASSQRDSNHDQPQHF.

The J gene is TRBJ2-1, the V gene TRBV7-3; weak D call: TRBD1 (5 bases). V was clipped by 5 bases and J by 12 bases, with 17 bases between them. Germline V lookup: CDR1 SGHTA, CDR2 FQGTGA. The CDR3 extends over 13 amino acids. The CDR3 DNA reads TGTGCCAGCAGCCTCTCACTCCAGGGTGGGCAGTTCTTC. Translation gives CASSLSLQGGQFF.

This rearrangement joins TRBV5-1 to TRBJ1-1; 12 bases map to TRBD1. The ends lost 3 bases at V and 1 base at J; junction bases unmatched: 25. The CDR3 loop spans 23 amino acids. Germline assignment: CDR1 SGHRS and CDR2 YFSETQ. The CDR3 bases are TGCGCCAGCAGCTACCGGGACAGGGGGCTTGTTGGCCCAACGTATACGCGGAACACTGAAGCTTTCTTT. This sequence encodes CASSYRDRGLVGPTYTRNTEAFF.

This chain connects TRBV11-2 to TRBJ2-2, with 8 nucleotides matching TRBD2. CDR3 length: 15 amino acids. Losses at the gene ends were 5 bases for V and 3 bases for J; bases not matched to a gene: 5. The germline gives CDR1 SGHAT, CDR2 FQNNGV. CDR3 sequence: CASSVGRAYTGELFF. The CDR3 DNA is TGTGCCAGCAGCGTCGGGAGGGCCTACACCGGGGAGCTGTTTTTT.

This chain connects TRBV5-1 to TRBJ1-3, with D possibly TRBD1 on 5 matching bases. The CDR3 spans 17 residues. Germline V gene sequence: CDR1 SGHRS, CDR2 YFSETQ. V dropped 3 bases and J dropped 0 bases, with 16 bases sitting between them. The DNA for the CDR3 is TGCGCCAGCAGCTACCAGACGCAGGGTTCCTCTGGAAACACCATATATTTT. Residues: CASSYQTQGSSGNTIYF.

This clone has a handful of counts. This chain connects TRBV18 to TRBJ1-1, with TRBD1 matching 7 bases. CDR1 KGHSH and CDR2 LQKENI come from the germline V gene. The CDR3 is 16 amino acids. With 5 bases clipped from V and 3 bases from J, the junction kept 12 bases outside the gene matches. Here the CDR3 reads CASSIQYGQVHTEAFF. CDR3 DNA sequence: TGTGCCAGCTCAATACAATACGGACAGGTACACACTGAAGCTTTCTTT.

The chain couples TRBV5-8 to TRBJ2-1; 9 positions agree with TRBD2. The trim removed 4 bases at V and 5 bases at J, leaving 10 bases unmatched. CDR1 is SGHTS and CDR2 is YDEGEE in the germline V gene. The CDR3 extends over 16 amino acids. In DNA, the CDR3 is TGTGCCAGCAGCCGCGCACCGGGACTAGCCGACAATGAGCAGTTCTTC. Translated, it gives CASSRAPGLADNEQFF.

V and J are TRBV18 and TRBJ1-1; D is unresolved. Looked up from germline, CDR1 is KGHSH and CDR2 is LQKENI. V lost 4 bases, J lost 2 bases, and 14 bases lay in between. CDR3 size: 15 residues. CDR3 amino acids: CASSLGLAGNTEAFF. DNA for the CDR3: TGTGCCAGCTCACTCGGACTCGCAGGCAACACTGAAGCTTTCTTT.

This chain links TRBV5-4 with TRBJ1-1, with TRBD1 matching 9 bases. Germline values: CDR1 SGHNT, CDR2 YYREEE (reference sequence). The V segment lost 4 bases and the J segment 4 bases; nucleotides outside the gene matches: 2. The CDR3 loop spans 13 amino acids. CDR3 nucleotide sequence: TGTGCCAGCAGCGAGGGACAGGGCACTGAAGCTTTCTTT. This codes for CASSEGQGTEAFF.

This chain uses TRBV5-6 with TRBJ1-4, with D possibly matching TRBD1 (6 bases). The ends were cut back, 4 bases at V and 8 bases at J, with 15 bases in the middle. Germline V gene sequence: CDR1 SGHDT, CDR2 YYEEEE. This CDR3 region has 14 residues. The CDR3: CASSRPGQTEKLFF. The CDR3 bases are TGTGCCAGCAGCCGACCGGGACAAACGGAAAAACTGTTTTTT. Full variable domain (remainder filled in from reference TRBV5-6 and TRBJ1-4): DAGVTQSPTHLIKTRGQQVTLRCSPKSGHDTVSWYQQALGQGPQFIFQYYEEEERQRGNFPDRFSGHQFPNYSSELNVNALLLGDSALYLCASSRPGQTEKLFFGSGTQLSVL.

This chain connects TRBV12-3 or TRBV12-4 to TRBJ1-2; D is uncertain. This CDR3 is 13 amino acids long. Between the trimmed V and J ends, which lost 5 bases and 1 base, there was a span of 8 bases. CDR3 sequence (DNA): TGTGCCAGCAGTCACCCTAATAACTATGGCTACACCTTC. Amino acid sequence: CASSHPNNYGYTF.

The chain carries TRBV2 and TRBJ2-1; TRBD2 might be the D (6 bases). The V gene lost 6 bases and the J gene lost 11 bases, with 14 bases spanning the gap. Germline assignment: CDR1 SNHLY and CDR2 FYNNEI. The CDR3 totals 12 residues. The CDR3 nucleotides read TGTGCCAGCAGGGGTGAAGGGAGGAAGCAGTTCTTC. This translates into CASRGEGRKQFF.

About this clone: An end of the junction does not agree with germline; a read error may underlie this. CDR3 sequence reads: CASSLALNEKLFF. The CDR3 coding sequence is TGCGCCAGCAGTTTGGCCTTAAATGAAAAACTGTTTTTT. The rearrangement uses TRBV5-1 and TRBJ1-4; D call uncertain. From germline, CDR1 is SGHRS and CDR2 YFSETQ. The CDR3 is 13 amino acids.

The CDR3 nucleotides read TGTGCCAGCAGACCCCTAGCCCGCACAGATACGCAGTATTTT. Encoded protein: CASRPLARTDTQYF. V usage is TRBV2 and J usage is TRBJ2-3; the D gene is possibly TRBD2 (5 bases). CDR3 length equals 14 residues. The V gene lost 6 bases and the J gene lost 1 base, with 11 bases spanning the gap. Germline-derived CDR1 and CDR2 are SNHLY and FYNNEI.

This clone has a handful of counts. V usage is TRBV5-1 and J usage is TRBJ2-1; 10 bases are shared with TRBD2. This CDR3 spans 16 amino acids. Germline lookup yields CDR1 SGHRS and CDR2 YFSETQ. The V gene end was trimmed by 2 bases and the J gene end by 9 bases; junction bases not matched to a gene: 11. The CDR3 coding sequence is TGCGCCAGCAGCTTTTTGGTAGCGGGAGGTGGGATTGAGCAGTTCTTC. Translation gives CASSFLVAGGGIEQFF. The full variable domain, with the rest looked up from reference TRBV5-1 and TRBJ2-1, is KAGVTQTPRYLIKTRGQQVTLSCSPISGHRSVSWYQQTPGQGLQFLFEYFSETQRNKGNFPGRFSGRQFSNSRSEMNVSTLELGDSALYLCASSFLVAGGGIEQFFGPGTRLTVL.

The chain couples TRBV7-2 to TRBJ1-6, with 7 bases aligning to TRBD1. Germline values: CDR1 SGHTA, CDR2 FQGNSA. Trimming cost V 5 bases and J 10 bases; bases outside gene matches: 11. CDR3 length equals 15 residues. The CDR3, as DNA: TGTGCCAGCAGCAGACAAACAGGGGAGTACTCACCCCTCCACTTT. Its protein is CASSRQTGEYSPLHF.

The chain uses TRBV5-1 and TRBJ2-7; D gene ambiguous. The CDR3 is made up of 13 amino acids. V shed 5 bases and J shed 0 bases, with 9 bases lying between them. From germline, CDR1 is SGHRS and CDR2 YFSETQ. The DNA for the CDR3 is TGCGCCAGCAGTGTTCAGGACTCCTACGAGCAGTACTTC. Residues: CASSVQDSYEQYF.

This chain connects TRBV19 to TRBJ1-5; TRBD1 aligns across 8 bases. With 2 bases clipped from V and 6 bases from J, the junction kept 3 bases outside the gene matches. Germline V CDR1 and CDR2: LNHDA, SQIVND (reference sequence). This CDR3 region has 14 residues. CDR3 in DNA: TGTGCCAGTAGTATACAGGGGGCGTCTCAGCCCCAGCATTTT. Translated, it gives CASSIQGASQPQHF.

The chain links TRBV6-4 to TRBJ1-6, with TRBD1 as a possible D gene (5 bases). CDR3 size: 15 residues. V shed 2 bases and J shed 9 bases, with 14 bases lying between them. The germline V gene encodes CDR1 MRHNA and CDR2 SNTAGT. The CDR3 nucleotides read TGTGCCAGCAGTGACCAGGCCCAGGGTAGTTCACCCCTCCACTTT. Its translation is CASSDQAQGSSPLHF.

V is TRBV5-1 and J is TRBJ2-5; 7 bases are shared with TRBD1. Germline V gene sequence: CDR1 SGHRS, CDR2 YFSETQ. J gave up 2 bases and V 4 bases, and 8 bases lay outside the gene matches. The CDR3 is 15 amino acids. The CDR3 sequence: CASSITTGVQETQYF. As DNA, the CDR3 is TGCGCCAGCAGCATTACAACAGGGGTACAAGAGACCCAGTACTTC.

The chain has TRBV21-1 and TRBJ2-3; no check of the table's D call, TRBD2, against the DNA was made. TRBV21-1 is marked as a pseudogene. The CDR3 length is 17 residues. In DNA form, the CDR3 reads TGTGCCAGCAGCAAAGCGCGCGGGAACCTAGGCACAGATACGCAGTATTTT. It is translated as CASSKARGNLGTDTQYF.

The chain combines TRBV5-1 with TRBJ2-3, with TRBD2 identical over 8 bases. Unmatched junction bases numbered 7, after V lost 0 bases and J lost 4 bases. Germline assignment: CDR1 SGHRS and CDR2 YFSETQ. The CDR3 is 16 residues long. The CDR3 DNA reads TGCGCCAGCAGCTTGGGACACGGGGGGGCCGCAGATACGCAGTATTTT. Translation: CASSLGHGGAADTQYF.

This clone was observed a single time. The genes are TRBV5-1 and TRBJ2-5; D might be TRBD1 (6 bases). V was shortened by 0 bases and J by 1 base, with 13 bases between the two germline ends. Germline CDR1 and CDR2: SGHRS and YFSETQ. The CDR3 loop spans 16 amino acids. This CDR3 is CASSLEARGGQETQYF. In DNA, the CDR3 is TGCGCCAGCAGCTTGGAGGCCAGGGGCGGCCAAGAGACCCAGTACTTC.